Following are 19 T cell receptor beta chains from one sample sequenced in a study of blood T cell repertoires in COVID-19. Produced via immunoSEQ multiplex PCR; TCRdb's table is partial and in-frame only. Of some 200,000 clones listed, approximately 84% are singletons. The specimen was peripheral blood. All receptors come from an elderly man with acute or convalescent COVID-19.

V gene TRBV11-3 combines with J gene TRBJ1-2; the D gene is possibly TRBD1 (6 bases). The CDR3 sequence is 14 residues long. V was pared by 0 bases and J by 2 bases, with 7 bases between. Germline CDR1 SGHNT, CDR2 YENEEA. This chain's CDR3 is CASSLDQGNYGYTF. The DNA for the CDR3 is TGTGCCAGCAGCTTAGATCAGGGGAACTATGGCTACACCTTC.

The rearrangement links TRBV7-2 to TRBJ2-1; 10 nucleotides agree with TRBD2. J was trimmed by 5 bases and V by 5 bases; bases with no gene match: 9. The CDR3 length is 16 residues. Germline CDR1 is SGHTA and CDR2 is FQGNSA. CDR3 residues: CASSTRTSGANNEQFF. DNA of the CDR3: TGTGCCAGCAGCACCCGCACTAGCGGGGCTAACAATGAGCAGTTCTTC.

This chain uses TRBV18 with TRBJ2-2; 10 bases fit TRBD2. The CDR3 sequence is 17 residues long. The junction had 9 bases not matched to a gene; V was cut back by 3 bases and J by 5 bases. Germline V gene sequence: CDR1 KGHSH, CDR2 LQKENI. The CDR3 loop is CASSPRGLATTTGELFF. The CDR3 DNA reads as TGTGCCAGCTCACCTCGGGGACTAGCGACTACGACCGGGGAGCTGTTTTTT.

J is TRBJ2-2 and V is TRBV5-5, with 12 bases that match TRBD2. The J segment lost 5 bases and the V segment lost 0 bases, leaving 5 bases of the junction unmatched. The V gene's germline CDR1 is SGHKS and CDR2 YYEKEE (reference sequence). The CDR3 runs 17 residues. The CDR3 sequence: CASSLVTSGSVTGELFF. Written as DNA, the CDR3 is TGTGCCAGCAGCTTGGTGACTAGCGGGAGTGTTACCGGGGAGCTGTTTTTT.

The chain joins TRBV19 to TRBJ1-5; D possibly corresponds to TRBD1 (5 bases). This CDR3 region has 16 residues. Trimming took off 5 bases at V and 3 bases at J, with 17 bases between the two ends. CDR1 and CDR2 from the germline V gene are LNHDA and SQIVND (reference sequence). The CDR3, as DNA: TGTGCCAGTAGTGCACAATGGGGCTATCTCAATCAGCCCCAGCATTTT. This sequence encodes CASSAQWGYLNQPQHF. Complete variable domain (other parts from reference TRBV19 and TRBJ1-5): DGGITQSPKYLFRKEGQNVTLSCEQNLNHDAMYWYRQDPGQGLRLIYYSQIVNDFQKGDIAEGYSVSREKKESFPLTVTSAQKNPTAFYLCASSAQWGYLNQPQHFGDGTRLSIL.

CDR3 in DNA: TGTGCCAGTAGTATGGCACAGGACTACGAGCAGTACTTC. Translation gives CASSMAQDYEQYF. The chain is built from TRBV19 and TRBJ2-7, with D possibly TRBD1 on 5 matching bases. Germline CDR1 is LNHDA and CDR2 is SQIVND (reference sequence). V lost 3 bases, J lost 3 bases, and 9 bases lay in between. The length of the CDR3 is 13 residues.

This chain uses TRBV9 with TRBJ2-5, with a tentative D call TRBD2 (6 bases). V shed 0 bases and J shed 2 bases, with 14 bases lying between them. The CDR3 is 16 residues long. Germline CDR1 is SGDLS and CDR2 is YYNGEE. In DNA, the CDR3 is TGTGCCAGCAGCGTAGATTCGGGACTCGTACAAGAGACCCAGTACTTC. It codes for CASSVDSGLVQETQYF. Based on the CDR3 plus reference TRBV9 and TRBJ2-5, the full variable domain is DSGVTQTPKHLITATGQRVTLRCSPRSGDLSVYWYQQSLDQGLQFLIQYYNGEERAKGNILERFSAQQFPDLHSELNLSSLELGDSALYFCASSVDSGLVQETQYFGPGTRLLVL.

The rearrangement links TRBV15 to TRBJ2-1, with 7 positions matching TRBD1. V was clipped by 4 bases and J by 7 bases; unmatched bases: 13. The germline gives CDR1 LNHNV, CDR2 YYDKDF (reference sequence). This CDR3 comprises 16 residues. In DNA form, the CDR3 reads TGTGCCACCAGCATCTTATGGGACAGCAACAAAAATGAGCAGTTCTTC. It translates to CATSILWDSNKNEQFF.

The chain carries TRBV2 and TRBJ2-5, with D tentatively TRBD1 (6 bases). Germline values: CDR1 SNHLY, CDR2 FYNNEI. CDR3 size: 13 residues. V was trimmed by 7 bases and J by 4 bases, leaving 13 bases between them. The CDR3 bases are TGTGCCAGCAACGGACAGCGAGCAGAGACCCAGTACTTC. Encoded protein: CASNGQRAETQYF.

The rearrangement links TRBV11-1 to TRBJ2-1, with D possibly being TRBD1 (7 bases). Trimming left V 8 bases short and J 1 base short, with 18 bases between. This CDR3 is built from 16 residues. From germline, CDR1 is SGHAT and CDR2 FQDESV (reference sequence). The CDR3 nucleotides read TGTGCCAGCGAGGGACAGATTAGCGGTTCCTACAATGAGCAGTTCTTC. As protein: CASEGQISGSYNEQFF.

This CDR3 reads CASSLAGGPSYEQYF. CDR3 in DNA: TGTGCCAGCAGCCTAGCGGGAGGGCCTTCCTACGAGCAGTACTTC. The V gene is TRBV4-2, the J gene TRBJ2-7; TRBD2 matches 11 bases. CDR3 length: 15 residues. Germline CDR1 and CDR2: LGHNA and YNFKEQ. J gave up 1 base and V 4 bases, and 3 bases lay outside the gene matches.

The genes are TRBV11-3 and TRBJ2-1; D not resolved. V was shortened by 5 bases and J by 0 bases, with 5 bases between the two germline ends. The CDR3 consists of 13 residues. CDR1 is SGHNT and CDR2 is YENEEA in the germline V gene. CDR3 coding DNA: TGTGCCAGCAGCCGAGCCTCCTACAATGAGCAGTTCTTC. This translates into CASSRASYNEQFF.

The chain has TRBV4-2 and TRBJ2-1; D is ambiguous. Trimming stripped 2 bases from V and 0 bases from J, with 5 bases between. Looked up from germline, CDR1 is LGHNA and CDR2 is YNFKEQ. The CDR3 has 14 residues. The CDR3 region is CASSQTGSYNEQFF. CDR3 nucleotide sequence: TGTGCCAGCAGCCAAACGGGCTCCTACAATGAGCAGTTCTTC.

V gene TRBV28 combines with J gene TRBJ2-6; possibly TRBD1 for D (6 bases). This CDR3 has 17 residues. V shed 3 bases and J shed 0 bases, with 12 bases lying between them. Germline-derived CDR1 and CDR2 are MDHEN and SYDVKM. The DNA of the CDR3 is TGTGCCAGCAGTTTTCGTACAGGGAGCTCTGGGGCCAACGTCCTGACTTTC. It yields the protein CASSFRTGSSGANVLTF.

V is TRBV18 and J is TRBJ1-1; D is uncertain. The CDR3 has 15 residues. V was shortened by 1 base and J by 0 bases, with 9 bases between the two germline ends. Germline CDR1 is KGHSH and CDR2 is LQKENI. The CDR3 DNA sequence: TGTGCCAGCTCACCACGGGAGGAGATGAACACTGAAGCTTTCTTT. Translated: CASSPREEMNTEAFF.

This clone has only one observation. The J gene is TRBJ2-4, the V gene TRBV28; D may be TRBD2 (7 bases). V dropped 4 bases and J dropped 1 base, with 14 bases sitting between them. From germline, CDR1 is MDHEN and CDR2 SYDVKM. This CDR3 is built from 16 residues. Written as DNA, the CDR3 is TGTGCCAGCAGTTCCTCAGGGGAGGGGGCCAAAAACATTCAGTACTTC. Its translation: CASSSSGEGAKNIQYF.

CDR3 bases: TGTGCCAGTAGTTCGGACAGCCAGCAAGAGACCCAGTACTTC. Translating it yields CASSSDSQQETQYF. The rearrangement uses TRBV19 and TRBJ2-5; D might be TRBD1 (6 bases). The germline V gene encodes CDR1 LNHDA and CDR2 SQIVND (reference sequence). V lost 5 bases and J lost 2, with 12 bases in between. The CDR3 runs to 14 residues.

CDR3: CASSPLAGSEQFF. The CDR3 DNA reads TGTGCCAGCAGCCCGCTAGCCGGTAGTGAGCAGTTCTTC. This chain uses TRBV11-3 with TRBJ2-1, with TRBD2 as a possible D gene (5 bases). CDR3 size: 13 residues. V lost 5 bases, J lost 9 bases, and 14 bases lay in between. CDR1 SGHNT and CDR2 YENEEA come from the germline V gene. The variable domain in full, completed from reference TRBV11-3 and TRBJ2-1, reads EAGVVQSPRYKIIEKKQPVAFWCNPISGHNTLYWYLQNLGQGPELLIRYENEEAVDDSQLPKDRFSAERLKGVDSTLKIQPAELGDSAVYLCASSPLAGSEQFFGPGTRLTVL.

The count of this clone is one. This chain links TRBV3-1 (or the pseudogene TRBV3-2) with TRBJ1-4; perhaps TRBD1 as D (6 bases). The CDR3 extends over 16 amino acids. The V and J ends lost 4 bases and 6 bases respectively, with 18 bases between them. The germline V gene encodes CDR1 LGHDT and CDR2 YNNKEL (reference sequence). CDR3 DNA: TGTGCCAGCAGCCCTGCTCTTGGGGCAGGGGATGAAAAACTGTTTTTT. It yields the protein CASSPALGAGDEKLFF.